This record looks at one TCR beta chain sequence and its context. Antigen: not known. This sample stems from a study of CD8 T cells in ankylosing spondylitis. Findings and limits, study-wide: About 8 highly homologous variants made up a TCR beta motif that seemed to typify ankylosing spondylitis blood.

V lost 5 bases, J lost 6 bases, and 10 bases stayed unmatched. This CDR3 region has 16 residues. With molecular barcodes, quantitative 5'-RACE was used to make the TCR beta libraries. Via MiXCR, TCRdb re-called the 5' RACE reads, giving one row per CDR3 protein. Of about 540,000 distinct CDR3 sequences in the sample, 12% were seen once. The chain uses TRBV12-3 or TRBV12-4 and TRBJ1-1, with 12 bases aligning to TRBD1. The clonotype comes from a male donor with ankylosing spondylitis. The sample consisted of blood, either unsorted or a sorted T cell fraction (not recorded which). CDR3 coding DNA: TGTGCCAGCAGTCGAGGGACAGGGGGCAGGCTGGCTGAAGCTTTCTTT. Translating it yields CASSRGTGGRLAEAFF.